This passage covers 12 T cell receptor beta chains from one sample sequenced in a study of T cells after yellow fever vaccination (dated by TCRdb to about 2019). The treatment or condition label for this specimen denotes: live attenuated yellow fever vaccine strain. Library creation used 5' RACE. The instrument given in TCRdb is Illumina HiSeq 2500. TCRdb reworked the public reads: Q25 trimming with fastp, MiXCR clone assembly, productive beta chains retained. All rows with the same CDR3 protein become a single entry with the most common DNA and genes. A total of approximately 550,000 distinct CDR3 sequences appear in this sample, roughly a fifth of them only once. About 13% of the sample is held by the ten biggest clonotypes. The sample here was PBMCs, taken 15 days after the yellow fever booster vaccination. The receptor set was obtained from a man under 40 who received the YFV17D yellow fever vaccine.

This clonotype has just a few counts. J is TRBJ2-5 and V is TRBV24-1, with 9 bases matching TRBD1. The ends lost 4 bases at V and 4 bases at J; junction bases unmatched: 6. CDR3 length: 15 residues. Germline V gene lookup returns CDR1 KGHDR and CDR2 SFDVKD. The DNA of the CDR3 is TGTGCCACCAGTGACCCAACAGGGGGCGGAGAGACCCAGTACTTC. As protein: CATSDPTGGGETQYF.

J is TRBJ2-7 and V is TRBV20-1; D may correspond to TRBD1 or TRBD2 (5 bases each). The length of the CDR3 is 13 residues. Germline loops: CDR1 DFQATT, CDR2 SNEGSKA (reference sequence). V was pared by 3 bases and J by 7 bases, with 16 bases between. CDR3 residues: CSASGDGTGEQYF. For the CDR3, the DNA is TGCAGTGCTAGCGGGGACGGGACGGGGGAGCAGTACTTC.

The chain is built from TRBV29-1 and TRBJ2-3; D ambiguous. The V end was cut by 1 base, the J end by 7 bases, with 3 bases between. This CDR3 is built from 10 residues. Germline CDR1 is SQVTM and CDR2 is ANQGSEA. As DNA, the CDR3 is TGCAGCGTTGAAGCTAATACGCAGTATTTT. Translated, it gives CSVEANTQYF.

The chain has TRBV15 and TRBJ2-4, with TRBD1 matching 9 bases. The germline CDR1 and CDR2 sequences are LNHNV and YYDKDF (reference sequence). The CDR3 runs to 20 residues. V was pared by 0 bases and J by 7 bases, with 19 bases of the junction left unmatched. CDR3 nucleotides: TGTGCCACCAGCAGAGATCGTGCTGCCATGGGACAGGGAGCGGGTAACATTCAGTACTTC. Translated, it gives CATSRDRAAMGQGAGNIQYF.

The CDR3 spells CSGGRLNNEQFF. Here the CDR3 DNA reads TGCAGTGGCGGGAGACTAAACAATGAGCAGTTCTTC. The chain employs TRBV20-1 and TRBJ2-1, with 7 nucleotides matching TRBD2. In germline, CDR1 is DFQATT, CDR2 SNEGSKA (reference sequence). The CDR3 has 12 amino acids. V lost 7 bases, J lost 5 bases, and 5 bases stayed unmatched.

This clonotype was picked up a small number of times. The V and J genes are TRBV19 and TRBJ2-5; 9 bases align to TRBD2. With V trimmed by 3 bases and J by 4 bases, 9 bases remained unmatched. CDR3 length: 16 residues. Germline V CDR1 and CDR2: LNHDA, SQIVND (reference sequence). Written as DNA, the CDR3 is TGTGCCAGTAGTATGCCGGGACTAGCTGGGCCAGAGACCCAGTACTTC. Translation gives CASSMPGLAGPETQYF.

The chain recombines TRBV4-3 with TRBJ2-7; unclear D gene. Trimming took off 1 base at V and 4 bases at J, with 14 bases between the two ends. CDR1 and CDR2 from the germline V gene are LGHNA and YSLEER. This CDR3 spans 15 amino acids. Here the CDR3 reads CASSQVAEASYEQYF. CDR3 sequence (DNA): TGCGCCAGCAGCCAAGTTGCAGAGGCCTCGTACGAGCAGTACTTC.

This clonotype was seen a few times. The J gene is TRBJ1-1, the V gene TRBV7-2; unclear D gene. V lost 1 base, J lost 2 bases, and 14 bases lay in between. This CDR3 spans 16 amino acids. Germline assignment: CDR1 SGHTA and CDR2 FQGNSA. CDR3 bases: TGTGCCAGCAGCTTAGTTGTCCAGCTTATTAACACTGAAGCTTTCTTT. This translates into CASSLVVQLINTEAFF.

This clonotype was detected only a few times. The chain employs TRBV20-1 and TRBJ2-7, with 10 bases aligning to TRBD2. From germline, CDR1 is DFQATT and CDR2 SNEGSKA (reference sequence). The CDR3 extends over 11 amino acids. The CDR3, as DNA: TGCACCCTAGCGGGAGCGTACGAGCAGTACTTC. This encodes CTLAGAYEQYF.

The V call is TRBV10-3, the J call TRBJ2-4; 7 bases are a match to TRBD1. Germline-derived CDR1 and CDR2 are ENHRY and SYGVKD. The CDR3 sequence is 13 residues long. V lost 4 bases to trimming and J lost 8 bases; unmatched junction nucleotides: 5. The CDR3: CAISGTGLDIQYF. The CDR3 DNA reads TGTGCCATCAGTGGGACAGGCTTGGACATTCAGTACTTC.

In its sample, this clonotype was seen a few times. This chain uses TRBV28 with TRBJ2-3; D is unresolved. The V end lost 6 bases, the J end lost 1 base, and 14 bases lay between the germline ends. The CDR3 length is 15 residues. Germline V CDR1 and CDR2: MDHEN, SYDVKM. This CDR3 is CASSIPSAGTDTQYF. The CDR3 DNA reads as TGTGCCAGCAGCATCCCAAGCGCCGGCACAGATACGCAGTATTTT.

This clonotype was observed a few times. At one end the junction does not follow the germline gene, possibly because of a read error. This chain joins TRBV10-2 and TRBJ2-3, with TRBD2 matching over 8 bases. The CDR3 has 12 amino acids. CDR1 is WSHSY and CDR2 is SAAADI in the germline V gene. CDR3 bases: TGCGCCAGCAGTGATTCCCCAGCGGGAGTTGATTTT. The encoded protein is CASSDSPAGVDF.